Below are 25 T cell receptor beta chains sequenced from a single sample in a study of CD8 T cells in ankylosing spondylitis. Study outcomes and limitations: Blood from ankylosing spondylitis patients appeared to carry a characteristic roughly 8-variant TCR beta motif.

TCRdb itself ran the 5' RACE reads through MiXCR, one entry per CDR3 protein. Here the sample spans more than 400,000 distinct CDR3 sequences, 5.3% being singletons. Antigens for these TCRs are unknown. Source material: blood, either unsorted or a sorted T cell fraction (not recorded which). The source is a male donor with ankylosing spondylitis.

This clonotype was counted many times. The gene calls are TRBV24-1 and TRBJ2-3; D is perhaps TRBD1 (6 bases). V lost 3 bases and J 4 bases, leaving 10 bases between the germline ends. CDR3 length equals 14 residues. Germline lookup yields CDR1 KGHDR and CDR2 SFDVKD. The CDR3 sequence is CATSDRQDSDTQYF. DNA for the CDR3: TGTGCCACCAGTGATCGACAGGATTCAGATACGCAGTATTTT.

V gene TRBV2 combines with J gene TRBJ2-7; possibly TRBD2 for D (6 bases). Trimming took off 4 bases at V and 0 bases at J, with 13 bases between the two ends. Germline V gene data show CDR1 as SNHLY and CDR2 as FYNNEI. The CDR3 totals 15 residues. This CDR3 reads CASSARGESSYEQYF. The CDR3 nucleotides are TGTGCCAGCAGTGCTCGCGGGGAAAGCTCCTACGAGCAGTACTTC.

This clonotype was seen at least ten times. The chain couples TRBV5-1 to TRBJ2-2; tentative D call: TRBD1 (5 bases). This CDR3 is built from 14 residues. Per germline, CDR1 SGHRS and CDR2 YFSETQ. Deletions cut 4 bases from V and 5 bases from J, with 12 bases between. The CDR3 DNA follows: TGCGCCAGCAGCGCGGTACAGGAAACCGGGGAGCTGTTTTTT. Protein product: CASSAVQETGELFF.

The J gene is TRBJ2-1, the V gene TRBV25-1; D may be TRBD1 or TRBD2 (5 bases each). The CDR3 sequence is 16 residues long. Trimming took 3 bases from V and 4 from J, leaving 16 bases between them. CDR1 MGHDK and CDR2 SYGVNS come from the germline V gene. The CDR3 DNA reads as TGTGCCAGCAGTGATCCCCGGGACCAGAATTACAATGAGCAGTTCTTC. Translating gives CASSDPRDQNYNEQFF.

This clonotype was detected only a few times. The rearrangement joins TRBV7-2 to TRBJ2-4, with D uncertain. This CDR3 region has 14 residues. Trimming left V 2 bases short and J 1 base short, with 6 bases between. Germline-derived CDR1 and CDR2 are SGHTA and FQGNSA. The CDR3 sequence: CASSLSPAKNIQYF. The CDR3 nucleotides read TGTGCCAGCAGCTTAAGTCCGGCCAAAAACATTCAGTACTTC.

This clonotype was detected a few times. V is TRBV20-1 and J is TRBJ2-3; D not resolved. The CDR3 runs to 19 residues. Germline CDR1 and CDR2: DFQATT and SNEGSKA (reference sequence). Trimming took off 0 bases at V and 5 bases at J, with 27 bases between the two ends. The CDR3 spells CSARDLGSRAASQLDTQYF. The CDR3 coding sequence is TGCAGTGCTAGAGATTTGGGCAGTAGGGCAGCTTCACAGCTAGATACGCAGTATTTT.

This clonotype was detected many times. V and J are TRBV12-3 or TRBV12-4 and TRBJ1-5, with D perhaps matching TRBD1 (5 bases). With 7 bases removed from V and 5 bases from J, the gap between germline ends came to 12 bases. The CDR3 consists of 13 residues. DNA for the CDR3: TGTGCCAGCACCCTAGGGGCAGATCAGCCCCAGCATTTT. Protein product: CASTLGADQPQHF.

This clonotype was observed many times. The chain employs TRBV5-5 and TRBJ2-7; 7 nucleotides align to TRBD1. Unmatched junction bases numbered 6, after V lost 1 base and J lost 5 bases. This CDR3 contains 14 residues. Germline CDR1 SGHKS, CDR2 YYEKEE (reference sequence). CDR3 residues: CASSLLTGSHEQYF. In nucleotides, the CDR3 is TGTGCCAGCAGCTTGTTGACAGGGTCCCACGAGCAGTACTTC.

This clonotype appeared many times. The chain has TRBV20-1 and TRBJ1-3, with D possibly TRBD1 on 6 matching bases. The CDR3 consists of 14 residues. Trimming shortened V by 5 bases and J by 0 bases, and 11 bases separated the two germline ends. CDR1 and CDR2 (germline): DFQATT, SNEGSKA (reference sequence). The CDR3 DNA is TGCAGTGCTCTACAGGGTAACTCTGGAAACACCATATATTTT. This codes for CSALQGNSGNTIYF.

There are many counts of this clonotype. The V and J genes are TRBV6-2 or TRBV6-3 and TRBJ2-1; D not resolved. The germline V and J ends were trimmed by 4 bases and 12 bases, with 13 bases remaining between them. Germline CDR1 reads MNHEY; CDR2 reads SVGEGT. CDR3 length: 12 amino acids. The CDR3 protein is CASSSRTDGQFF. In DNA, the CDR3 is TGTGCCAGCAGTTCCCGGACGGATGGGCAGTTCTTC.

This clonotype was counted only a few times. The gene calls are TRBV15 and TRBJ1-2; the match to TRBD1 covers 8 bases. This CDR3 has 15 amino acids. The V and J ends lost 5 bases and 8 bases, in that order; junction bases with no gene match: 13. Germline V gene data show CDR1 as LNHNV and CDR2 as YYDKDF (reference sequence). CDR3 DNA: TGTGCCACCAGCCACCGGACAGGGCGATTACGCGGCTACACCTTC. Translating gives CATSHRTGRLRGYTF. The full variable domain, its missing parts supplied by reference TRBV15 and TRBJ1-2, is DAMVIQNPRYQVTQFGKPVTLSCSQTLNHNVMYWYQQKSSQAPKLLFHYYDKDFNNEADTPDNFQSRRPNTSFCFLDIRSPGLGDTAMYLCATSHRTGRLRGYTFGSGTRLTVV.

This clonotype was found many times. The gene calls are TRBV12-3 or TRBV12-4 and TRBJ1-2; 7 bases map to TRBD1. V lost 6 bases and J lost 7; bases outside the gene matches: 8. This CDR3 region has 13 residues. The CDR3 DNA reads as TGTGCCAGCAGCCGGGACAGCGGAGGTGGCTACACCTTC. Amino acids: CASSRDSGGGYTF.

This clonotype came up many times. The chain has TRBV12-3 or TRBV12-4 and TRBJ2-5, with 12 bases fitting TRBD2. CDR3 length: 15 amino acids. The junction had 4 bases not matched to a gene; V was cut back by 6 bases and J by 2 bases. CDR3 in amino acids: CASRRLAGAQETQYF. As DNA, the CDR3 is TGTGCCAGCAGACGACTAGCGGGAGCACAAGAGACCCAGTACTTC.

This clonotype appeared a few times. The rearrangement links TRBV6-1 to TRBJ2-7; TRBD1 matches 10 bases. The V segment lost 7 bases and the J segment 4 bases; nucleotides outside the gene matches: 13. CDR1 is MNHNS, CDR2 SASEGT, per germline. The CDR3 runs 16 residues. The CDR3 reads CASTTWPDRGAYEQYF. DNA of the CDR3: TGTGCCAGCACCACTTGGCCGGACAGGGGGGCTTACGAGCAGTACTTC.

This clonotype was observed many times. V gene TRBV20-1 combines with J gene TRBJ1-4; TRBD1 might be the D (6 bases). V lost 5 bases to trimming and J lost 4 bases, with 14 bases between them. Germline V gene sequence: CDR1 DFQATT, CDR2 SNEGSKA (reference sequence). The CDR3 has 14 residues. The CDR3 loop reads CSAPRGQDNEKLFF. The CDR3 bases are TGCAGTGCTCCCCGGGGGCAGGATAATGAAAAACTGTTTTTT.

This clonotype was seen ten or more times. V is TRBV28 and J is TRBJ2-7, with 9 positions matching TRBD1. J lost 2 bases, V lost 3 bases, and 5 bases had no gene match. The CDR3 totals 15 residues. Germline assignment: CDR1 MDHEN and CDR2 SYDVKM. The CDR3 DNA is TGTGCCAGCAGTTTTCCGGGACAGGGAACCTACGAGCAGTACTTC. Amino acids: CASSFPGQGTYEQYF. Together with reference TRBV28 and TRBJ2-7, the CDR3 gives the full variable domain: DVKVTQSSRYLVKRTGEKVFLECVQDMDHENMFWYRQDPGLGLRLIYFSYDVKMKEKGDIPEGYSVSREKKERFSLILESASTNQTSMYLCASSFPGQGTYEQYFGPGTRLTVT.

The CDR3 nucleotides read TGCAGCGTTGGGACCCGGGGCTTCTACAATGAGCAGTTCTTC. Its translation: CSVGTRGFYNEQFF. The chain recombines TRBV29-1 with TRBJ2-1, with D possibly called TRBD1 or TRBD2 (5 bases each). Germline CDR1 SQVTM, CDR2 ANQGSEA. This CDR3 is 14 amino acids long. Trimming left V 4 bases short and J 3 bases short, with 13 bases between.

At least ten counts were recorded for this clonotype. The chain employs TRBV6-2 or TRBV6-3 and TRBJ2-1, with D perhaps TRBD1 (6 bases). The CDR3 covers 13 residues. V lost 7 bases and J 3 bases, leaving 10 bases between the germline ends. CDR1 and CDR2 from the germline V gene are MNHEY and SVGEGT. CDR3 sequence: CASNRVGYNEQFF. Written as DNA, the CDR3 is TGTGCCAGCAACAGGGTGGGCTACAATGAGCAGTTCTTC.

The table lists this clonotype with many counts. The chain joins TRBV7-9 to TRBJ2-7; D tentatively reads TRBD1 or TRBD2 (5 bases each). The CDR3 runs 10 residues. Germline CDR1 reads SEHNR; CDR2 reads FQNEAQ (reference sequence). V lost 10 bases to trimming and J lost 7 bases, with 11 bases between them. This chain's CDR3 is CATQGDEQYF. CDR3 in DNA: TGTGCCACCCAGGGAGATGAGCAGTACTTC. The whole variable domain, filled in from reference TRBV7-9 and TRBJ2-7, reads DTGVSQNPRHKITKRGQNVTFRCDPISEHNRLYWYRQTLGQGPEFLTYFQNEAQLEKSRLLSDRFSAERPKGSFSTLEIQRTEQGDSAMYLCATQGDEQYFGPGTRLTVT.

This clonotype has just a few counts. V and J are TRBV20-1 and TRBJ2-2; D uncertain. CDR1 is DFQATT and CDR2 is SNEGSKA in the germline V gene (reference sequence). The CDR3 is made up of 17 amino acids. Trimming removed 5 bases at V and 0 bases at J, with 19 bases between. CDR3 sequence: CSAVRDPQKANTGELFF. Written as DNA, the CDR3 is TGCAGTGCTGTTAGAGACCCACAGAAAGCGAACACCGGGGAGCTGTTTTTT.

V usage is TRBV20-1 and J usage is TRBJ2-5; D unresolved. The CDR3 contains 11 residues. Germline values: CDR1 DFQATT, CDR2 SNEGSKA (reference sequence). The germline V and J ends were trimmed by 3 bases and 4 bases, with 6 bases remaining between them. The CDR3 region is CSARRIETQYF. The CDR3 DNA reads as TGCAGTGCTAGGAGGATAGAGACCCAGTACTTC.

This clonotype was detected ten times or more. This rearrangement joins TRBV6-5 to TRBJ2-2; no clear D gene. Germline CDR1 reads MNHEY; CDR2 reads SVGAGI. This CDR3 spans 14 amino acids. V lost 2 bases and J lost 5, with 9 bases in between. Here the CDR3 DNA reads TGTGCCAGCAGTTACACAAATCCAACCGGGGAGCTGTTTTTT. It specifies CASSYTNPTGELFF.

This clonotype was observed at least ten times. The rearrangement uses TRBV4-3 and TRBJ2-1; TRBD2 aligns across 15 bases. The junction had 6 bases not matched to a gene; V was cut back by 7 bases and J by 8 bases. Per the germline V gene, CDR1 is LGHNA and CDR2 is YSLEER. This CDR3 has 15 residues. DNA for the CDR3: TGCGCCAGCACCTCGGGACTAGCGGGGGGTCATGAGCAGTTCTTC. Its translation: CASTSGLAGGHEQFF.

The sample holds many counts of this clonotype. The chain uses TRBV7-2 and TRBJ1-2; perhaps TRBD1 as D (5 bases). Trimming removed 0 bases from V and 8 bases from J, with 13 bases in between. The V gene's germline CDR1 is SGHTA and CDR2 FQGNSA. The CDR3 consists of 14 residues. CDR3 in amino acids: CASSLAGGKEGYTF. For the CDR3, the DNA is TGTGCCAGCAGCTTAGCGGGGGGAAAGGAAGGCTACACCTTC.

Ten or more counts support this clonotype. The chain combines TRBV7-9 with TRBJ2-7; 10 bases match TRBD1. The V segment lost 5 bases and the J segment 5 bases; nucleotides outside the gene matches: 6. CDR3 length: 14 amino acids. Looked up from germline, CDR1 is SEHNR and CDR2 is FQNEAQ (reference sequence). The CDR3 coding sequence is TGTGCCAGCAGCACCGGGACAGGGGCGGACGAGCAGTACTTC. Translated, it gives CASSTGTGADEQYF.